One and the same sample provided the 16 T cell receptor beta chains below, sequenced in a study of human T cells and chemical hapten exposure. One entry per CDR3 protein results from TCRdb running MiXCR on the RACE reads. The data contain around 380,000 distinct CDR3 sequences, more than 4.5% of them singletons. Stated time point: patch test 1, 2 weeks after DPC sensitization. Stated treatment: therapeutic diphenylcyclopropenone sensitization with weekly scalp DPC. The sequenced sample was whole blood, obtained in connection with sensitization to the hapten diphenylcyclopropenone (DPC). The receptors here all came from a woman in her forties or fifties with alopecia areata. Some clones in this sample may be carry-over from other donors' samples.

This clonotype was found many times. The J gene is TRBJ1-2, the V gene TRBV29-1; the D gene is possibly TRBD1 (5 bases). The V and J ends lost 5 bases and 4 bases respectively, with 11 bases between them. Germline assignment: CDR1 SQVTM and CDR2 ANQGSEA. The CDR3 covers 12 residues. The CDR3 is CSVLQAPYGYTF. CDR3 sequence (DNA): TGCAGCGTTTTACAGGCTCCCTATGGCTACACCTTC.

The rearrangement links TRBV2 to TRBJ2-4; no clear D gene. Germline lookup yields CDR1 SNHLY and CDR2 FYNNEI. V dropped 2 bases and J dropped 0 bases, with 14 bases sitting between them. The CDR3 extends over 17 amino acids. This CDR3 reads CASSERVVLLAKNIQYF. The CDR3 DNA follows: TGTGCCAGCAGTGAAAGAGTGGTCTTGCTAGCCAAAAACATTCAGTACTTC.

This clonotype was counted ten times or more. The V call is TRBV6-5, the J call TRBJ1-5, with a tentative D call TRBD1 (6 bases). The germline V gene has CDR1 MNHEY and CDR2 SVGAGI. This CDR3 contains 12 residues. Trimming stripped 0 bases from V and 9 bases from J, with 6 bases between. The CDR3 here is CASSYSGGPQHF. The CDR3 region has the DNA TGTGCCAGCAGTTACTCAGGGGGGCCCCAGCATTTT.

The sample holds many counts of this clonotype. The chain combines TRBV29-1 with TRBJ1-1, with TRBD1 matching over 7 bases. CDR3 length: 11 amino acids. With V trimmed by 6 bases and J by 9 bases, 7 bases remained unmatched. The germline V gene has CDR1 SQVTM and CDR2 ANQGSEA. CDR3 region: CSVDRELKAFF. The CDR3, as DNA: TGCAGCGTCGACAGGGAGTTGAAAGCTTTCTTT.

The chain has TRBV20-1 and TRBJ2-2; D possibly corresponds to TRBD1 (6 bases). The V and J ends lost 5 bases and 1 base respectively, with 11 bases between them. Germline V gene data show CDR1 as DFQATT and CDR2 as SNEGSKA (reference sequence). This CDR3 comprises 14 residues. CDR3 DNA sequence: TGCAGTGCTGTCGACAGGATGAACACCGGGGAGCTGTTTTTT. Translating it yields CSAVDRMNTGELFF.

This clonotype showed up many times. V usage is TRBV28 and J usage is TRBJ1-5; D remains unclear. Trimming stripped 3 bases from V and 5 bases from J, with 8 bases between. Germline loops: CDR1 MDHEN, CDR2 SYDVKM. The CDR3 has 13 amino acids. The CDR3 coding sequence is TGTGCCAGCAGTTTTGGAACCTATCAGCCCCAGCATTTT. Residues: CASSFGTYQPQHF. Full variable domain (outside the CDR3, taken from reference TRBV28 and TRBJ1-5): DVKVTQSSRYLVKRTGEKVFLECVQDMDHENMFWYRQDPGLGLRLIYFSYDVKMKEKGDIPEGYSVSREKKERFSLILESASTNQTSMYLCASSFGTYQPQHFGDGTRLSIL.

This clonotype occurred many times. The chain recombines TRBV7-9 with TRBJ2-2; 7 nucleotides align to TRBD2. Germline V gives CDR1 SEHNR, CDR2 FQNEAQ (reference sequence). The CDR3 runs to 17 residues. With V trimmed by 3 bases and J by 3 bases, 10 bases remained unmatched. The CDR3 DNA is TGTGCCAGCAGCTTCCCGACGGGAGGATTTGACACCGGGGAGCTGTTTTTT. Encoded protein: CASSFPTGGFDTGELFF.

There are a few counts of this clonotype. The gene calls are TRBV12-3 or TRBV12-4 and TRBJ2-1; the D is unclear. The germline V and J ends were trimmed by 8 bases and 7 bases, with 9 bases remaining between them. This CDR3 is built from 11 residues. Written as DNA, the CDR3 is TGTGCCAGCGAGGCTGGGAATGAGCAGTTCTTC. Protein product: CASEAGNEQFF.

This sequence joins TRBV25-1 and TRBJ2-1, with TRBD2 as a possible D gene (6 bases). Per the germline V gene, CDR1 is MGHDK and CDR2 is SYGVNS. Trimming shortened V by 1 base and J by 0 bases, and 13 bases separated the two germline ends. This CDR3 spans 17 amino acids. The CDR3 loop reads CASSEWGLESSYNEQFF. As DNA, the CDR3 is TGTGCCAGCAGTGAATGGGGACTGGAAAGCTCCTACAATGAGCAGTTCTTC.

Ten or more counts support this clonotype. This chain uses TRBV6-6 with TRBJ1-2, with D perhaps TRBD1 (6 bases). In germline, CDR1 is MNHNY, CDR2 SVGAGI (reference sequence). The length of the CDR3 is 12 residues. Deletions cut 6 bases from V and 7 bases from J, with 12 bases between. This CDR3 is CASRGGGGGYTF. CDR3 DNA: TGTGCCAGCAGAGGGGGGGGAGGTGGCTACACCTTC.

This clonotype was seen many times. This chain connects TRBV12-3 or TRBV12-4 to TRBJ2-1, with unresolved D. The CDR3 is made up of 11 amino acids. Trimming removed 3 bases from V and 3 bases from J, with 0 bases in between. DNA of the CDR3: TGTGCCAGCAGTTTCTACAATGAGCAGTTCTTC. Translated, it gives CASSFYNEQFF.

This clonotype was seen more than once but under ten times. V gene TRBV5-1 combines with J gene TRBJ1-1; D remains unclear. The germline V gene encodes CDR1 SGHRS and CDR2 YFSETQ. Between the trimmed V and J ends, which lost 0 bases and 4 bases, there was a span of 10 bases. The length of the CDR3 is 14 residues. CDR3 coding DNA: TGCGCCAGCAGCTTGGACGCGGGGAGCACTGAAGCTTTCTTT. Residues: CASSLDAGSTEAFF.

This clonotype was detected many times. V is TRBV24-1 and J is TRBJ2-1, with 9 bases matching TRBD2. J lost 7 bases, V lost 5 bases, and 5 bases had no gene match. Germline assignment: CDR1 KGHDR and CDR2 SFDVKD. CDR3 size: 14 residues. The CDR3 sequence is CATSGLAGRNEQFF. CDR3 DNA: TGTGCCACCAGTGGGCTAGCGGGGAGAAATGAGCAGTTCTTC.

This clonotype has at least ten counts. This rearrangement joins TRBV12-3 or TRBV12-4 to TRBJ1-1; D remains ambiguous. Trimming left V 1 base short and J 8 bases short, with 8 bases between. CDR3 length: 12 amino acids. The CDR3 protein is CASSLGTGEAFF. The CDR3 region has the DNA TGTGCCAGCAGTTTAGGTACCGGAGAAGCTTTCTTT.

This chain links TRBV19 with TRBJ2-1, with 13 bases lining up with TRBD2. CDR3 length equals 17 residues. V gave up 4 bases and J gave up 1 base; unmatched junction bases: 4. Germline assignment: CDR1 LNHDA and CDR2 SQIVND (reference sequence). The DNA for the CDR3 is TGTGCCAGTAGTACGACTAGCGGGAGGAGGTCCTACAATGAGCAGTTCTTC. Its translation is CASSTTSGRRSYNEQFF.

In this sample, this clonotype turned up many times. This chain joins TRBV28 and TRBJ2-7, with D uncertain. There are 12 residues in the CDR3. Deletions cut 10 bases from V and 0 bases from J, with 10 bases between. Per germline, CDR1 MDHEN and CDR2 SYDVKM. The CDR3 loop reads CATTGFSYEQYF. The CDR3 nucleotides read TGTGCCACAACCGGGTTCTCCTACGAGCAGTACTTC.